This record looks at one T cell receptor (beta chain) sequence and its context. Its specificity is not known. As the library was built, unique molecular identifiers were attached to individual cDNA molecules. As processed by the authors: A per-sample median of around 100,000 TCRs was observed, with a range of about 20,000 to 690,600. Each CDR3 protein is one row after TCRdb ran MiXCR on the RACE reads. TCRdb, rather than the study authors, made the V and J calls. The sample records about 79,000 distinct CDR3 sequences, 7% to 9% being singletons. The sample's time point: healthy volunteer bleed at 6 weeks. RNA extraction used unfractionated whole blood as the source of total RNA. V shed 5 bases and J shed 2 bases, with 15 bases lying between them. The germline V gene has CDR1 SGHVS and CDR2 FQNEAQ. The CDR3 consists of 15 residues. The data were taken from a study of human T cells and chemical hapten exposure. Study-level findings and limits: The number of TCRs above 1 in 1000 frequency did not change after DPC sensitization.

This clonotype originated in a male donor in good health. Some clones in this sample may be carry-over from other donors' samples. The chain employs TRBV7-8 and TRBJ2-5, with D maybe TRBD1 (6 bases). Sequencing was performed on whole blood. DNA of the CDR3: TGTGCCAGCAGCCCCCGGACAGAGTTACAAGAGACCCAGTACTTC. Translated: CASSPRTELQETQYF. Full variable domain (remainder filled in from reference TRBV7-8 and TRBJ2-5): GAGVSQSPRYKVAKRGQDVALRCDPISGHVSLFWYQQALGQGPEFLTYFQNEAQLDKSGLPSDRFFAERPEGSVSTLKIQRTQQEDSAVYLCASSPRTELQETQYFGPGTRLLVL.